There are many counts of the clone carrying this TCR beta chain. What it binds is unknown. Via MiXCR, TCRdb re-called the reads, giving one row per CDR3 protein. The data hold roughly 990,000 distinct CDR3 sequences, with approximately 32% observed a single time. The sample originates from a study of T cell repertoires in cytomegalovirus infection. The source is a human donor in good health (CMV status not recorded). Some clones in this sample may be carry-over from other donors' samples. Sequencing used cultured CD8+ T cells from PBMCs, obtained from culture after CMV antigen stimulation.

CDR3 DNA: TGTGCCAGCAGCTTAGTCCTGAATGAAGCTTTCTTT. Protein: CASSLVLNEAFF. This chain uses TRBV7-2 with TRBJ1-1; D gene unclear. V was pared by 1 base and J by 7 bases, with 7 bases between. Germline CDR1 SGHTA, CDR2 FQGNSA. The CDR3 has 12 residues. Supplemented by reference TRBV7-2 and TRBJ1-1, the full variable domain reads GAGVSQSPSNKVTEKGKDVELRCDPISGHTALYWYRQSLGQGLEFLIYFQGNSAPDKSGLPSDRFSAERTGGSVSTLTIQRTQQEDSAVYLCASSLVLNEAFFGQGTRLTVV.